The 31 T cell receptor beta chains listed next were all sequenced from one sample in a study of identical twins. TCRdb fed the 5' RACE reads into MiXCR, producing one record per CDR3 protein. The table records roughly 480,000 distinct CDR3 sequences, approximately 24% of them present only once. The data were also submitted as part of a second study, on T cells expressing NK-cell markers.

Sequenced input: CD4+ T cells sorted from blood. The receptor set was obtained from a woman aged 18 to 35 in good health.

The V gene is TRBV30, the J gene TRBJ2-7; 15 nucleotides match TRBD2. V was clipped by 4 bases and J by 6 bases; unmatched bases: 4. The CDR3 is 14 amino acids. The germline V gene has CDR1 GTSNPN and CDR2 SVGIG (reference sequence). The CDR3 sequence: CAWNRGLAGGEQYF. In DNA form, the CDR3 reads TGTGCCTGGAATAGGGGACTAGCGGGAGGCGAGCAGTACTTC.

V gene TRBV3-1 combines with J gene TRBJ2-1; 14 bases align to TRBD2. The germline CDR1 and CDR2 sequences are LGHDT and YNNKEL (reference sequence). CDR3 length equals 18 residues. The V segment lost 1 base and the J segment 8 bases; nucleotides outside the gene matches: 10. CDR3 residues: CASSQVAGLAGDLDEQFF. The DNA for the CDR3 is TGTGCCAGCAGCCAAGTTGCGGGACTAGCGGGAGATTTGGATGAGCAGTTCTTC.

This clonotype was seen a handful of times. The chain is built from TRBV20-1 and TRBJ2-3; 9 nucleotides match TRBD2. V lost 1 base to trimming and J lost 9 bases; unmatched junction nucleotides: 5. Germline V gives CDR1 DFQATT, CDR2 SNEGSKA (reference sequence). The CDR3 runs 13 residues. CDR3 protein: CSARGRGGRTQYF. The CDR3 nucleotides are TGCAGTGCTAGAGGGCGGGGGGGCCGAACGCAGTATTTT.

In this sample, this clonotype turned up a few times. The chain has TRBV7-2 and TRBJ2-1; D might be TRBD2 (6 bases). V lost 1 base and J 4 bases, leaving 8 bases between the germline ends. Germline CDR1 reads SGHTA; CDR2 reads FQGNSA. The CDR3 has 14 amino acids. As DNA, the CDR3 is TGTGCCAGCAGCTTAGGACTAGTTTACAATGAGCAGTTCTTC. The encoded protein is CASSLGLVYNEQFF.

The gene calls are TRBV7-9 and TRBJ1-4, with TRBD1 matching 11 bases. The CDR3 runs 15 residues. V was clipped by 4 bases and J by 7 bases; unmatched bases: 5. Germline V gene data show CDR1 as SEHNR and CDR2 as FQNEAQ (reference sequence). The CDR3, as DNA: TGTGCCAGCAGCTCTCCCGGGACAGGGGGTGAAAAACTGTTTTTT. Its translation is CASSSPGTGGEKLFF.

The V call is TRBV30, the J call TRBJ2-5; TRBD1 matches 9 bases. Germline V gene lookup returns CDR1 GTSNPN and CDR2 SVGIG (reference sequence). J was trimmed by 5 bases and V by 3 bases; bases with no gene match: 7. The CDR3 runs to 14 residues. This CDR3 reads CAWSLGQGWETQYF. CDR3 nucleotide sequence: TGTGCCTGGAGCCTTGGACAGGGGTGGGAGACCCAGTACTTC.

This clonotype appeared a few times. The chain has TRBV29-1 and TRBJ2-3; D is unresolved. V was shortened by 4 bases and J by 4 bases, with 9 bases between the two germline ends. The germline CDR1 and CDR2 sequences are SQVTM and ANQGSEA. The CDR3 sequence is 12 residues long. The DNA of the CDR3 is TGCAGCGTTGGAACGACCGCAGATACGCAGTATTTT. Its protein product is CSVGTTADTQYF.

This clonotype was detected only a few times. The rearrangement uses TRBV20-1 and TRBJ2-1; D not certain. CDR3 length equals 13 residues. Germline CDR1 is DFQATT and CDR2 is SNEGSKA (reference sequence). V was cut by 7 bases and J by 6 bases, with 16 bases left in between. The CDR3 loop is CSVTRTAFNEQFF. The CDR3 region has the DNA TGCAGTGTCACAAGGACCGCCTTCAATGAGCAGTTCTTC.

This clonotype was seen many times. This chain links TRBV12-3 or TRBV12-4 with TRBJ1-2; a possible D gene is TRBD1 (6 bases). This CDR3 is 14 amino acids long. V was clipped by 5 bases and J by 0 bases, with 10 bases between them. In DNA form, the CDR3 reads TGTGCCAGCAGTAGACAGGCGGCTAACTATGGCTACACCTTC. It specifies CASSRQAANYGYTF.

In this sample, this clonotype turned up once. The rearrangement joins TRBV5-1 to TRBJ2-3; D not certain. CDR1 SGHRS and CDR2 YFSETQ come from the germline V gene. The CDR3 sequence is 14 residues long. Trimming removed 3 bases at V and 4 bases at J, with 12 bases between. CDR3 sequence: CASSSLVAADTQYF. The CDR3 DNA reads as TGCGCCAGCAGCTCCTTGGTCGCGGCAGATACGCAGTATTTT.

There are a few counts of this clonotype. The chain recombines TRBV6-1 with TRBJ1-2; D ambiguous. V lost 7 bases to trimming and J lost 4 bases, with 16 bases between them. Germline CDR1 and CDR2: MNHNS and SASEGT. The CDR3 is 14 residues long. Here the CDR3 reads CASKRSVTSYGYTF. CDR3 nucleotide sequence: TGTGCCAGCAAAAGATCGGTGACCTCCTATGGCTACACCTTC.

The count of this clonotype is one. The chain joins TRBV14 to TRBJ2-7, with 11 bases matching TRBD1. The germline V gene encodes CDR1 SGHDN and CDR2 FVKESK. CDR3 length: 15 amino acids. Trimming cost V 3 bases and J 4 bases; bases outside gene matches: 5. The chain's CDR3 is CASSHWTGGWYEQYF. CDR3 in DNA: TGTGCCAGCAGCCATTGGACAGGGGGCTGGTACGAGCAGTACTTC.

The table lists this clonotype with many counts. The chain employs TRBV5-1 and TRBJ2-3; unclear D gene. Germline assignment: CDR1 SGHRS and CDR2 YFSETQ. Trimming stripped 3 bases from V and 2 bases from J, with 16 bases between. The CDR3 consists of 16 residues. CDR3 bases: TGCGCCAGCAGCTCGGTCGGCGGAGCAATCACAGATACGCAGTATTTT. Residues: CASSSVGGAITDTQYF.

This clonotype was seen only a few times. The chain couples TRBV10-3 to TRBJ2-5; 11 nucleotides agree with TRBD2. Losses at the gene ends were 4 bases for V and 5 bases for J; bases not matched to a gene: 18. CDR1 and CDR2 from the germline V gene are ENHRY and SYGVKD. The CDR3 extends over 19 amino acids. CDR3 nucleotide sequence: TGTGCCATCAGTGGATGGGGCATAACTAGCGGGGGAAACGGCGAGACCCAGTACTTC. It translates to CAISGWGITSGGNGETQYF.

The rearrangement links TRBV29-1 to TRBJ2-7; 11 bases agree with TRBD2. The CDR3 contains 15 residues. Germline lookup yields CDR1 SQVTM and CDR2 ANQGSEA. J gave up 4 bases and V 4 bases, and 9 bases lay outside the gene matches. The CDR3 spells CSVGASGGLRYEQYF. The CDR3 coding sequence is TGCAGCGTTGGGGCTAGCGGGGGGTTAAGGTACGAGCAGTACTTC.

Points on this clonotype: This clone may be a read error of a much larger clone one base away. The chain uses TRBV5-1 and TRBJ2-7; D unclear. V dropped 1 base and J dropped 5 bases, with 4 bases sitting between them. CDR1 is SGHRS and CDR2 is YFSETQ in the germline V gene. The CDR3 totals 11 residues. The CDR3 nucleotides read TGCGCCAGCAGCTTGAACAACGAGCAGTACTTC. Amino acid sequence: CASSLNNEQYF.

The chain couples TRBV20-1 to TRBJ2-6; 7 bases agree with TRBD1. The CDR3 has 15 amino acids. CDR1 is DFQATT and CDR2 is SNEGSKA in the germline V gene (reference sequence). The V segment lost 4 bases and the J segment 2 bases; nucleotides outside the gene matches: 5. The CDR3 here is CSATTGATGANVLTF. CDR3 in DNA: TGCAGTGCTACAACAGGGGCCACTGGGGCCAACGTCCTGACTTTC.

The chain links TRBV4-1 to TRBJ2-7, with 10 bases lining up with TRBD2. CDR3 length: 15 residues. The V gene's germline CDR1 is MGHRA and CDR2 YSYEKL. V dropped 0 bases and J dropped 6; count of bases not matched to a gene: 5. The CDR3 DNA sequence: TGCGCCAGCAGCCAAGAGGCTAGCGGGAGTTTCGAGCAGTACTTC. This encodes CASSQEASGSFEQYF.

The V call is TRBV9, the J call TRBJ2-7, with TRBD2 matching over 11 bases. CDR1 SGDLS and CDR2 YYNGEE come from the germline V gene. The CDR3 totals 15 residues. The junction had 2 bases not matched to a gene; V was cut back by 3 bases and J by 0 bases. The CDR3 sequence: CASSAGLADSYEQYF. In nucleotides, the CDR3 is TGTGCCAGCAGCGCGGGACTAGCGGACTCCTACGAGCAGTACTTC. The full variable domain, in which reference TRBV9 and TRBJ2-7 provide the parts outside the CDR3, is DSGVTQTPKHLITATGQRVTLRCSPRSGDLSVYWYQQSLDQGLQFLIQYYNGEERAKGNILERFSAQQFPDLHSELNLSSLELGDSALYFCASSAGLADSYEQYFGPGTRLTVT.

The gene calls are TRBV10-3 and TRBJ2-1, with a weak D call TRBD1 (5 bases). The CDR3 contains 14 residues. Germline V gives CDR1 ENHRY, CDR2 SYGVKD. Trimming took 6 bases from V and 6 from J, leaving 15 bases between them. This CDR3 is CAISQGPSSNEQFF. CDR3 nucleotide sequence: TGTGCCATCAGCCAGGGTCCCTCGTCCAATGAGCAGTTCTTC.

This chain joins TRBV12-3 or TRBV12-4 and TRBJ2-1; 14 nucleotides line up with TRBD2. The CDR3 length is 14 residues. J lost 7 bases, V lost 6 bases, and 2 bases had no gene match. This chain's CDR3 is CASRGTSGGNEQFF. The CDR3, as DNA: TGTGCCAGCAGAGGGACTAGCGGGGGTAATGAGCAGTTCTTC.

The gene calls are TRBV6-5 and TRBJ1-2, with a tentative D call TRBD1 (6 bases). Between the trimmed V and J ends, which lost 0 bases and 8 bases, there was a span of 10 bases. Germline CDR1 reads MNHEY; CDR2 reads SVGAGI. This CDR3 is built from 13 residues. CDR3 loop: CASSYSNGGGYTF. For the CDR3, the DNA is TGTGCCAGCAGTTACTCGAATGGGGGCGGCTACACCTTC.

The rearrangement links TRBV14 to TRBJ1-6, with TRBD1 identical over 10 bases. V lost 4 bases and J lost 10; bases outside the gene matches: 10. The CDR3 is 16 amino acids. In germline, CDR1 is SGHDN, CDR2 FVKESK. The CDR3, as DNA: TGTGCCAGCAGCCTTAGCCGGGACAGGGGTAGGTCACCCCTCCACTTT. This translates into CASSLSRDRGRSPLHF.

The V and J genes are TRBV7-9 and TRBJ1-2; D ambiguous. CDR3 length: 14 amino acids. V was shortened by 5 bases and J by 2 bases, with 12 bases between the two germline ends. Germline values: CDR1 SEHNR, CDR2 FQNEAQ (reference sequence). The CDR3 region has the DNA TGTGCCAGCAGCCTCCAGACAACAAACTATGGCTACACCTTC. Residues: CASSLQTTNYGYTF.

This clonotype was found a few times. This rearrangement joins TRBV10-1 to TRBJ2-3, with D perhaps given as TRBD1 or TRBD2 (5 bases each). Trimming removed 0 bases at V and 3 bases at J, with 13 bases between. The CDR3 runs 16 residues. Germline lookup yields CDR1 WNHNN and CDR2 SYGVQD (reference sequence). CDR3 DNA sequence: TGCGCCAGCAGTGAGTCGAGGGCGTGGGGGACAGATACGCAGTATTTT. This codes for CASSESRAWGTDTQYF.

The chain couples TRBV3-1 to TRBJ2-5; 7 positions match TRBD1. This CDR3 region has 14 residues. CDR1 is LGHDT and CDR2 is YNNKEL in the germline V gene (reference sequence). With V trimmed by 3 bases and J by 5 bases, 6 bases remained unmatched. CDR3 nucleotide sequence: TGTGCCAGCAGCCAGCAGGACAGGTGGGAGACCCAGTACTTC. It is translated as CASSQQDRWETQYF.

In its sample, this clonotype was seen many times. J is TRBJ1-5 and V is TRBV5-1; TRBD1 agrees at 7 bases. This CDR3 contains 14 residues. The V segment lost 1 base and the J segment 6 bases; nucleotides outside the gene matches: 4. The V gene's germline CDR1 is SGHRS and CDR2 YFSETQ. The CDR3 is CASSLTGDGQPQHF. The CDR3 DNA is TGCGCCAGCAGCTTGACAGGGGACGGTCAGCCCCAGCATTTT. The variable domain in full, completed from reference TRBV5-1 and TRBJ1-5, reads KAGVTQTPRYLIKTRGQQVTLSCSPISGHRSVSWYQQTPGQGLQFLFEYFSETQRNKGNFPGRFSGRQFSNSRSEMNVSTLELGDSALYLCASSLTGDGQPQHFGDGTRLSIL.

The V and J genes are TRBV6-1 and TRBJ2-7; 7 bases are shared with TRBD2. This CDR3 contains 11 residues. J lost 9 bases, V lost 3 bases, and 2 bases had no gene match. CDR1 is MNHNS and CDR2 is SASEGT in the germline V gene. The CDR3: CASSDPGGQYF. DNA for the CDR3: TGTGCCAGCAGTGATCCGGGAGGGCAGTACTTC.

In this sample, this clonotype turned up a few times. The chain joins TRBV5-1 to TRBJ2-7; the D is unclear. The CDR3 runs 11 residues. Germline V gene data show CDR1 as SGHRS and CDR2 as YFSETQ. The V and J ends lost 2 bases and 12 bases respectively, with 12 bases between them. The CDR3 spells CASSFHTDLYF. CDR3 sequence (DNA): TGCGCCAGCAGCTTTCATACGGACCTGTACTTC.

The chain recombines TRBV15 with TRBJ2-5; no firm D call. V was shortened by 0 bases and J by 7 bases, with 6 bases between the two germline ends. Germline-derived CDR1 and CDR2 are LNHNV and YYDKDF (reference sequence). The CDR3 length is 12 residues. CDR3 in DNA: TGTGCCACCAGCAGAGATCTCGGGACCCAGTACTTC. Its protein is CATSRDLGTQYF.

The chain couples TRBV7-2 to TRBJ2-2; D is uncertain. The V gene's germline CDR1 is SGHTA and CDR2 FQGNSA. Trimming stripped 5 bases from V and 8 bases from J, with 15 bases between. The CDR3 loop spans 14 amino acids. Here the CDR3 reads CASSLSGVGGELFF. CDR3 coding DNA: TGTGCCAGCAGCCTTAGTGGAGTGGGGGGGGAGCTGTTTTTT. Full variable domain (outside the CDR3, taken from reference TRBV7-2 and TRBJ2-2): GAGVSQSPSNKVTEKGKDVELRCDPISGHTALYWYRQSLGQGLEFLIYFQGNSAPDKSGLPSDRFSAERTGGSVSTLTIQRTQQEDSAVYLCASSLSGVGGELFFGEGSRLTVL.